This TCR beta chain was captured in a study of control samples from healthy donors and cancer patients. CDR1 SGHRS and CDR2 YFSETQ come from the germline V gene. The CDR3 extends over 14 amino acids. V was pared by 4 bases and J by 5 bases, with 6 bases of the junction left unmatched. Measured with immunoSEQ multiplex PCR; TCRdb has only the in-frame clones, and not every one. Of 15,000 to 18,000 clones listed, around 87% are singletons. The TCR sequence derives from a woman in her sixties or seventies with colorectal cancer. The sequenced material came from PBMCs. The chain uses TRBV5-1 and TRBJ2-3; 8 bases fit TRBD1. CDR3 sequence (DNA): TGCGCCAGCAGCCCGGACAGGGTTGGAGATACGCAGTATTTT. This sequence encodes CASSPDRVGDTQYF.